This T cell receptor (beta chain) was obtained from a study of molecular identifiers for immune sequencing clone quantification. About the study: Naive CD8 RNA (20,000 or 100,000 cells) was divided into five aliquots, with four sequenced. The study's findings and limits: Clones that had above 20 RNA copies took up over 97% of effector molecules but under 1% in naive cells.

TCRdb used MiXCR to reprocess the PCR reads, holding one entry per CDR3 protein. The table shows a few hundred thousand distinct CDR3 sequences, with over 20% occurring only once. This clonotype was observed a few times. Antigen: not known. The CD8+CD4-CCR7+CD45RA+ phenotype defined the sorted naive CD8 T cells. Trimming removed 0 bases from V and 0 bases from J, with 13 bases in between. The germline V gene has CDR1 DFQATT and CDR2 SNEGSKA (reference sequence). The CDR3 consists of 16 residues. This rearrangement joins TRBV20-1 to TRBJ2-3, with TRBD2 as a possible D gene (5 bases). Material for sequencing was naive CD8+ T cells from blood, with Jurkat cell RNA spiked in. Subset here: FACS-sorted CD8+CD4-CCR7+CD45RA+ naive T cells. The TCR comes from a human donor in good health. Some libraries in this study had Jurkat cell RNA spiked in. The CDR3: CSARDRRHHSTDTQYF. The CDR3 DNA follows: TGCAGTGCTAGAGATAGGAGGCACCATAGCACAGATACGCAGTATTTT.